The sequence of this T cell receptor beta chain was determined in a study of T-cell reconstitution after alpha-beta-depleted transplantation in children. Whole-study results and caveats: Newly produced T cells mostly provided counts and TCRbeta diversity after one year, as hyperexpanded clones declined. Alpha-beta T cells present about two months after transplant were reported to originate from several hundred expanded graft clones.

Preparation of the TCRbeta library involved a method that used unique molecular identifiers. Each CDR3 protein is one row after TCRdb ran MiXCR on the PCR reads. The sample holds about 980,000 distinct CDR3 sequences; less than 30% are singletons and the top ten take over 25%. About this clonotype: Its antigen is as yet unknown.

The CDR3 runs 14 residues. Germline-derived CDR1 and CDR2 are SEHNR and FQNEAQ (reference sequence). Trimming left V 4 bases short and J 3 bases short, with 12 bases between. The chain couples TRBV7-9 to TRBJ2-5, with D perhaps assigned TRBD1 or TRBD2 (5 bases each). The clonotype originates from a boy in the first two years of life who had a stem cell transplant for SCID, so the T cells may come from the graft donor. Here the sequenced sample was PBMCs, mostly from graft donor cells, taken 360 days after TCRalphabeta/CD19-depleted stem cell transplant. The CDR3 coding sequence is TGTGCCAGCAGCTCCCCGGGACCAAAAGAGACCCAGTACTTC. Encoded protein: CASSSPGPKETQYF.